These T cell receptor beta chains were read from a single sample in a study of blood T cells in healthy people across ages. TCRdb re-called the 5' RACE reads with MiXCR, one entry per CDR3 protein. The repertoire has over a million distinct CDR3 sequences, about 25% of them found once; the top ten carry around 0.75%. The data were also submitted as part of a second study, on T cells of mothers and their children.

The sequenced sample consisted of blood. The receptors were sampled from a girl aged 2 to 9 in good health. CDR3s include the opening cysteine and the closing phenylalanine or tryptophan. A D gene is named only where the DNA matches it firmly. Only part of the rows carry a size: once, few, many, or a class if the clone is expanded.

>TRBJ1-2|NA|TRBV6-2/TRBV6-3|NA
TGTGCCAGCAGTTACGTGGGGAAAGAAGGGGGCTACACCTTC
CASSYVGKEGGYTF
>TRBJ2-7|NA|TRBV28|NA
TGTGCCAGCAGTTCCCCTCACGGGAACTCCTACGAGCAGTACTTC
CASSSPHGNSYEQYF
>TRBJ2-5|few|TRBV28|NA
TGTGCCAGCAGGAGGGGCGGGACCCAAGAGACCCAGTACTTC
CASRRGGTQETQYF
>TRBJ1-2|NA|TRBV7-8|NA
TGTGCCAGCAGCTACAACAGGGTAGAAAACTATGGCTACACCTTC
CASSYNRVENYGYTF
>TRBJ1-1|few|TRBV20-1|NA
TGCAGTGCTAGAGATAGGGCCAGTAACACTGAAGCTTTCTTT
CSARDRASNTEAFF
>TRBJ2-7|few|TRBV12-3/TRBV12-4|TRBD1
TGTGCCAGCAGCCCCTGGGACAGCTTCTACGAGCAGTACTTC
CASSPWDSFYEQYF
>TRBJ2-1|few|TRBV2|NA
TGTGCCAGCGGCCCGGGCCTGGGTCGGTTCTTC
CASGPGLGRFF
>TRBJ2-7|few|TRBV20-1|TRBD1
TGCAGTGCTAGAGATTTTGGACAGGGGCTCTACGAGCAGTACTTC
CSARDFGQGLYEQYF
>TRBJ2-5|NA|TRBV4-1|TRBD1
TGCGCCAGCAGCCTGGGACAGGGGGCGAAAGGAGAGACCCAGTACTTC
CASSLGQGAKGETQYF
>TRBJ2-2|NA|TRBV7-3|NA
TGTGCCAGCAGCTTAAGTCCGGGGGCGTTGGCCGGGGAGCTGTTTTTT
CASSLSPGALAGELFF
>TRBJ2-1|NA|TRBV20-1|TRBD2
TGCAGTGCTAGAGGGCTAGCGGGGGGGTTGACTTACAATGAGCAGTTCTTC
CSARGLAGGLTYNEQFF
>TRBJ2-5|many|TRBV7-9|NA
TGTGCCAGCAGCTTAGTGGTACAGGGCCAAGAGACCCAGTACTTC
CASSLVVQGQETQYF
>TRBJ2-5|NA|TRBV4-1|NA
TGCGCCAGCAGCCAAGAGTATACTCAAAACCTAGTTCGTTACTTC
CASSQEYTQNLVRYF
>TRBJ2-3|NA|TRBV7-2|TRBD1
TGTGCCAGCAGCTTAGGGGCAGGGGGTTTTTCGGATACGCAGTATTTT
CASSLGAGGFSDTQYF
>TRBJ2-5|few|TRBV4-2|TRBD1
TGCGCCAGCAGCCAAGTCACAGGGGTGGAGACCCAGTACTTC
CASSQVTGVETQYF
>TRBJ2-1|many|TRBV2|TRBD2
TGTGCCAGCAGAGGGACTAGCGGTTACAATGAGCAGTTCTTC
CASRGTSGYNEQFF
>TRBJ2-3|few|TRBV6-1|NA
TGTGCCAGCTCCCCAGAAGGTCTGGCGTCTAGCACAGATACGCAGTATTTT
CASSPEGLASSTDTQYF
>TRBJ1-1|NA|TRBV11-3|NA
TGTGCCAGCAGCTTAGATCCAGTAAGGATAAACACTGAAGCTTTCTTT
CASSLDPVRINTEAFF
>TRBJ2-3|NA|TRBV5-1|NA
TGCGCCAGCAACTTTGAGACGGCGCAGTATTTT
CASNFETAQYF
>TRBJ1-2|NA|TRBV7-9|NA
TGTGCCAGCAGCCCTAGAGTCGGGAGCGGCTACACCTTC
CASSPRVGSGYTF
>TRBJ2-3|NA|TRBV29-1|NA
TGCAGCGTTGATTTACTTTCTACGCAGTATTTT
CSVDLLSTQYF
>TRBJ1-1|NA|TRBV14|NA
TGTGCCAGCAGCCACGTCCTAGGCACTGAAGCTTTCTTT
CASSHVLGTEAFF
>TRBJ1-4|few|TRBV6-1|NA
TGTGCCAGCAGTGCCCAACCCGGGACCGGAGGTGAAAAACTGTTTTTT
CASSAQPGTGGEKLFF
>TRBJ2-5|many|TRBV5-1|TRBD1
TGTGCCAGCAGCTTAGGGACAGGCCAAGAGACCCAGTACTTC
CASSLGTGQETQYF
>TRBJ1-1|few|TRBV3-1|TRBD1
TGTGCCAGCAGCCCTCAACAGGGGGCGCGTTTTTTCTTT
CASSPQQGARFFF
>TRBJ2-7|NA|TRBV7-6|TRBD1
TGTGCCAGCAGTCTCCCGGCAGGGGGACAGGGGGCCGAGCAGTACTTC
CASSLPAGGQGAEQYF
>TRBJ2-7|few|TRBV28|NA
TGTGCCAGCGGTTTTGGGGGCTACGAGCAGTACTTC
CASGFGGYEQYF
>TRBJ2-3|NA|TRBV7-3|TRBD2
TGTGCCAGCAGCGGCTTGCCGGGACTAGATAAGCAGTATTTT
CASSGLPGLDKQYF
>TRBJ2-5|NA|TRBV7-9|NA
TGTGCCAGCAGCCCATCAAAAGACCCGGACTTC
CASSPSKDPDF
>TRBJ1-5|NA|TRBV6-5|NA
TGTGCCAGCGGAGGACAGCTTAATCAGCCCCAGCATTTT
CASGGQLNQPQHF
>TRBJ2-1|few|TRBV5-6|NA
TGTGCCAGCAGCTTGCCTTCCCGAGGGGGGTCCTACAATGAGCAGTTCTTC
CASSLPSRGGSYNEQFF
>TRBJ1-2|NA|TRBV7-2|NA
TGTGCCAGCAGCTTAGTCCCTGACGATTGGCATGGCTACACCTTC
CASSLVPDDWHGYTF
>TRBJ2-2|NA|TRBV12-3/TRBV12-4|NA
TGTGCCAGCAGGAAAGCGGAGGGGTCCGGGGAGCTGTTTTTT
CASRKAEGSGELFF